In its sample, the clone carrying this T cell receptor (beta chain) was seen a few times. Its antigen remains unknown. This sample is part of a study of CD8+ T cells in alopecia areata. Looking at the study overall: It was oral tofacitinib, at 5 to 10 mg twice daily, that treated patients received.

RNA, once extracted, was reverse transcribed into cDNA for use as the sequencing template. Sequenced by immunoSEQ multiplex PCR; TCRdb stores in-frame clones only, minus some. The sample has more than 150,000 clones, around half seen once. The study's findings and limits: Sequence data from scalp samples additionally include resident alphabeta T cells of normal skin. Affected lesional scalp, above all in alopecia totalis/universalis, was more clonal than normal scalp. Researchers reported that TCR sharing among patients proved less clear than in mice, possibly HLA-linked.

The CDR3 contains 14 residues. V shed 3 bases, J shed 3 bases, and the junction held 0 bases outside the gene matches. CDR1 is LNHNV, CDR2 YYDKDF, per germline (reference sequence). This clonotype was sampled from a human donor with alopecia areata. The starting material was CD8+ T cells sorted from blood, obtained at week 0. The rearrangement links TRBV15 to TRBJ2-1, with 9 nucleotides matching TRBD1. The CDR3 DNA sequence: TGTGCCACCAGCAGGGACAGGGGCTACAATGAGCAGTTCTTC. Translating gives CATSRDRGYNEQFF.